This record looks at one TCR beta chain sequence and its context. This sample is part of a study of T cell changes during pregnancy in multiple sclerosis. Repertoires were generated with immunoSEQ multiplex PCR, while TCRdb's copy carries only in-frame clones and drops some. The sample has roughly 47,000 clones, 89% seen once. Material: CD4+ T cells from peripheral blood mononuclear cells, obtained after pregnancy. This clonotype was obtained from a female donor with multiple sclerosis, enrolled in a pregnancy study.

The CDR3 DNA sequence: TGCGCCAGCAGAAGACTAGCGGGAGATACGCAGTATTTT. As protein: CASRRLAGDTQYF. J is TRBJ2-3 and V is TRBV5-1; TRBD2 aligns across 10 bases. CDR1 SGHRS and CDR2 YFSETQ come from the germline V gene. This CDR3 has 13 amino acids. The V gene end was trimmed by 5 bases and the J gene end by 5 bases; junction bases not matched to a gene: 2. The full variable domain, its missing parts supplied by reference TRBV5-1 and TRBJ2-3, is KAGVTQTPRYLIKTRGQQVTLSCSPISGHRSVSWYQQTPGQGLQFLFEYFSETQRNKGNFPGRFSGRQFSNSRSEMNVSTLELGDSALYLCASRRLAGDTQYFGPGTRLTVL.